The rows below give T cell receptor beta chains drawn from one sample of a study of persistence of HIV-infected CD4 T cells. The table came from immunoSEQ multiplex PCR; TCRdb's copy has only in-frame clones and leaves some out. Of tens of thousands of clones listed, around 70% are singletons. Antigens of these TCRs are unknown. The material was CD4+ T cells sorted from PBMCs after roughly 18-hour stimulation, obtained from a patient who received antiretroviral therapy. Source of these receptors: an adult man with HIV who was CMV-seropositive. The conserved cysteine and the conserved F or W are not part of the CDR3 here. Expanded clones are given a class, and other clones once, few, many or no size at all.

TRBJ2-2,-,TRBV27,ASSYWRGLNTGELF
TRBJ1-1,once,TRBV5-1,ASSLSGQGGTEAF
TRBJ1-1,-,TRBV14,ASSPQRSSFRGAF
TRBJ2-3,once,TRBV9,ASSVNSGGSTDTQY
TRBJ1-2,-,TRBV11-2,ASSPLRTAYGYT
TRBJ1-6,-,TRBV25-1,ASNPTGAGNSPLH
TRBJ2-1,-,TRBV2,ASSPGLPYNEQF
TRBJ2-3,-,TRBV24-1,ATSPQAGETDTQY
TRBJ1-3,-,TRBV5-5,ASSLQGPGGNTIY
TRBJ2-3,-,TRBV5-1,ASSFGGTTDTQY
TRBJ1-3,-,TRBV23-1,ASSQSPGQILSGNTIY